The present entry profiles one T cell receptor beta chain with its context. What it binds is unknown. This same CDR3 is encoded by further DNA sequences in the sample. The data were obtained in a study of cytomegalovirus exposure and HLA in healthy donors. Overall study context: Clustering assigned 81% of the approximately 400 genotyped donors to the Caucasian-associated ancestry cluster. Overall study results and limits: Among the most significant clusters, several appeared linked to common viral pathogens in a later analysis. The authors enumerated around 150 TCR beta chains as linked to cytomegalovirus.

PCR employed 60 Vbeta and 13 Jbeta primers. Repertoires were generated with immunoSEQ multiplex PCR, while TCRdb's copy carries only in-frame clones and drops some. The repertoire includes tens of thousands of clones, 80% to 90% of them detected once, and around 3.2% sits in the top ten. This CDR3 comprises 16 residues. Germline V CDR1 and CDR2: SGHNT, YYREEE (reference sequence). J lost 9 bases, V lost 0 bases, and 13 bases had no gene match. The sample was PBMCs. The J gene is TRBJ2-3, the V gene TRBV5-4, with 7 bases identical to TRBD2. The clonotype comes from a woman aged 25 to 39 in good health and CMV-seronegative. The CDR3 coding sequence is TGTGCCAGCAGCTTGGGGGGGGGACGGGTGAAAGACACGCAGTATTTT. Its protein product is CASSLGGGRVKDTQYF.